This T cell receptor (beta chain) derives from a study of naive and memory T cell subsets (TCRdb year 2017). With respect to the entire study: The figure summarizing these samples reported about 10 blood donors, 7 tuberculin skin test biopsies and 3 saline control biopsies. PCR2 was typically a SYBR Green qPCR stopped at a set threshold; low-input samples could instead use end-point PCR (approximately 6 cycles).

V is reduced by 3 bases and J by 4 bases, leaving a spacing of 13 bases between them. The CDR3, cysteine through phenylalanine, is 13 amino acids long. Here the CDR3 DNA is all that survives: 39 bases in frame from base 1. Taken from the germline V gene (reference sequence), the CDR1 and CDR2 loops are DFQATT and SNEGSKA. Library construction relied on 5' RACE. TCR RNA was reverse transcribed with SuperScript IV using alpha and beta constant region primers for the blood and skin samples. The ligated cDNA was amplified in four rounds of PCR with nested alpha and beta constant region primers together with the SP2 primer. An oligonucleotide carrying the Illumina SP2 primer and a UMI was ligated to the cDNA 3' end using T4 RNA ligase 1. To prevent hairpin formation, the 12-nucleotide UMI was made up of two random hexamers with an eight-base spacer between them. TCR alpha and beta chain libraries were processed separately from the second PCR onward, with dual indexing for multiplexing. After pooling, the indexed libraries were analyzed by capillary electrophoresis and sequenced on either an Illumina MiSeq or NextSeq. PhiX DNA at about 5-8% was spiked into libraries to increase base diversity and improve cluster recognition. The study's processing was this. Demultiplexor pulled UMIs out of read 2, joined the UMIs with the TCR sequence from read 1, and separated reads according to sample indices. V and J genes and V-J junctions were identified by Decombinator, and each TCR was assigned a five-part identifier that included V and J deletions. Collapsinator used UMIs to correct sequencing errors and PCR amplification heterogeneity, producing a UMI-based abundance for each TCR. CDR3Translator converted identifiers to nucleotide sequence, translated to amino acids, and extracted CDR3 regions using terminal motifs. Error-corrected counts of alpha and beta TCRs from blood and skin were compared after being normalized to the amount of input RNA. In-frame beta chains were kept once TCRdb had trimmed the public reads at Q25 with fastp and called clones with MiXCR. Identical CDR3 proteins give one entry, which carries the most common genes and DNA. TCRdb's processing, not the authors', yielded these V and J calls. The table for this sample lists approximately 27,000 distinct CDR3 sequences; under 30% of them were counted only once. The ten largest clones represent over 1.5% of the sample.

Study-level results and caveats: The RNA-based method was acknowledged to be potentially sensitive to changes in TCR transcripts with T cell activation and differentiation.

For whole blood analysis, around 2.4 ml of peripheral blood was collected from healthy adult volunteers into Tempus tubes, and RNA was extracted following the manufacturer's instructions. Using 3' ligation of a UMI-containing oligonucleotide to TCR cDNA, the study laid out a robust and sensitive protocol to amplify, sequence and analyze TCRs. Before reverse transcription, total RNA that had not been cell sorted was treated with RQ1 DNase, with a target input of roughly 1 to 1,100 ng. Libraries were prepared from skin biopsies and whole blood to test how robust the pipeline was in samples where T cells are a minority population. For this clonotype: Its antigen is not yet known. No base qualities exist here, and no much larger clone lies one base off it.

The origin of this receptor is a female donor in good health. This chain joins TRBV20-1 to TRBJ2-7, with TRBD2 as a weak D call on 7 bases. The DNA is TGCAGTGCTAGTTCTAGGGGGGGTTACGAGCAGTACTTC. Its protein is CSASSRGGYEQYF.